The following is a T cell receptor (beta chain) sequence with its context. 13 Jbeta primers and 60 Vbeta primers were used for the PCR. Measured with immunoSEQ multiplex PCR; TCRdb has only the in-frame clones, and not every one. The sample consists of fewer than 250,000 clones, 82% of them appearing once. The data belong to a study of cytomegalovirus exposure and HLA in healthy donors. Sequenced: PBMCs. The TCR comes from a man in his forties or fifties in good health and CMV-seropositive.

The CDR3 region has the DNA TGTGCCAGCTTAGCGGCAAACAATGAGCAGTTCTTC. Amino acid sequence: CASLAANNEQFF. V usage is TRBV28 and J usage is TRBJ2-1; D is possibly TRBD2 (6 bases). V gave up 8 bases and J gave up 5 bases, with 10 bases separating them. The CDR3 runs 12 residues. CDR1 MDHEN and CDR2 SYDVKM come from the germline V gene.